This entry concerns a single T cell receptor (beta chain). No antigen is known for it. Base qualities are not at hand, and no much larger clone is one base apart. This entry is derived from a study of blood T cell repertoires in COVID-19 (dated by TCRdb to about 2020). Notes on the research overall: Samples from collaborators originated in the United States, Italy and Spain and spanned both the acute and convalescent phases of COVID-19. The dataset comprised deeply sampled blood TCRbeta repertoires from subjects exposed to, actively infected with, or recovered from COVID-19. The prospective study material was composed of cDNA or gDNA derived from T cells, B-cell-depleted T cells, or PBMCs. Where available, HLA class I and class II types were taken from metadata supplied by the sample provider and were not determined by assay-based typing. The sample metadata nearly always contained a de-identified subject ID, COVID-19 status, age in years and sex. The repertoires were released in a freely available public database meant as a resource for research on the immune response to SARS-CoV-2. Samples came from the ongoing ImmuneRACE study (first 160 participants) plus 1,254 subjects from 6 global collaborators. Study-wide conclusions, independent of this receptor: The quantity of clinical and demographic metadata differed by source and by participant and was supplied without curation.

The immunoSEQ Assay, a bias-controlled multiplex PCR, was used to amplify TCRbeta CDR3 regions from genomic DNA. The published analysis was carried out like this. Within the assay, amplification of reference gene primers was used to estimate how many nucleated cells each sample contained. To quantify the absolute abundance of each unique TCRbeta CDR3 rearrangement, sequence reads were collapsed and filtered. For each sample, productive Simpson clonality was calculated as the square root of Simpson's diversity index across productive rearrangements. The source is immuneACCESS, and TCRdb retained only in-frame sequences with V and J called. Part of the clones is not carried over; for the studies checked, unresolved V genes explain less than half of this, and the remainder is unexplained. V, J and clone size are those of that table, while D and trimming were read from the DNA. This sample has roughly 230,000 clones in its table, and almost 90% of those were observed once. About 2.1% of the sample is held by the ten biggest clonotypes.

At one collaborating source in Seattle, patients were enrolled during active infection and were followed longitudinally through the course of disease. The collaborating institutions used their own protocols to collect whole blood in K2EDTA tubes. For TCRbeta analysis, collaborators shipped samples as frozen whole blood, isolated PBMCs, or DNA extracted from either of those sample types. At the junction V is shortened by 5 bases and J by 2 bases; bases outside the gene matches: 11. CDR3 length: 17 amino acids, cysteine to phenylalanine. Left in the record is the CDR3 DNA by itself, 51 bases read in frame from the first base. From the germline V gene (reference sequence), CDR1 is SEHNR and CDR2 is FQNEAQ.

This clonotype was sampled from a woman aged 60-75 years with COVID-19, enrolled during active disease. Recombination linked TRBV7-9 to TRBJ2-3, with 9 bases matching TRBD1. Sequenced: peripheral blood. The CDR3 protein is CASSTRRDRANTDTQYF. Read as DNA, the sequence is TGTGCCAGCAGCACTCGCCGGGACAGGGCCAACACAGATACGCAGTATTTT.